The clone carrying this TCR beta chain was counted ten times or more. The target antigen is unknown. Next came a second PCR, run for 7 to 11 cycles, which used a sample-barcoded 5' primer along with a J-beta primer mix. Template switching added a 12-random-nucleotide identifier to every cDNA molecule. TCRdb re-analysed the 5' RACE reads in MiXCR, keeping a single row per CDR3 protein. Among hundreds of thousands of distinct CDR3 sequences listed, under 65% were seen once. CDR1 is SGDLS and CDR2 is YYNGEE in the germline V gene. This CDR3 has 15 residues. The V segment lost 4 bases and the J segment 6 bases; nucleotides outside the gene matches: 9. The sample comes from a study of blood T cells in healthy people across ages. Study results and limitations: The percentage of naive T cells correlated strongly with TCR beta diversity.

This TCR came from a woman aged 80 or older in good health. The sample taken for sequencing was blood. The chain is built from TRBV9 and TRBJ2-1, with 8 positions matching TRBD1. CDR3 amino acids: CASSTEGQAVNEQFF. The CDR3 DNA reads TGTGCCAGCAGCACAGAGGGACAGGCGGTCAATGAGCAGTTCTTC.